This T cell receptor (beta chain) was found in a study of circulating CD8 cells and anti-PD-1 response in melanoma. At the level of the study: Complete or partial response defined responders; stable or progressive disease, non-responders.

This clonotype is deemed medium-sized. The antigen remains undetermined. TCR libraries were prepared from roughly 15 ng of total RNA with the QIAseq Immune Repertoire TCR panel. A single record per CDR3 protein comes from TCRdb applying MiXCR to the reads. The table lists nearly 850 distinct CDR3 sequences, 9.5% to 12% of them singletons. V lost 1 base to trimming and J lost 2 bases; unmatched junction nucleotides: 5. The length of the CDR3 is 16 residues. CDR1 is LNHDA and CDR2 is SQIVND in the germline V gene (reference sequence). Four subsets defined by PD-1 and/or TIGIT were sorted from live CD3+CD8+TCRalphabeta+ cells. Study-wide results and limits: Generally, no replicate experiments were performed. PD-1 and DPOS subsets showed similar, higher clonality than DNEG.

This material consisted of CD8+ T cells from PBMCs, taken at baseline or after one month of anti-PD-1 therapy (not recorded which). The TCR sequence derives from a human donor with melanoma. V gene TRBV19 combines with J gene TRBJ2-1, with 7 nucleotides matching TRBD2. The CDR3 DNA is TGTGCCAGTAGTATAGTCCTAGCGGCCCCCTACAATGAGCAGTTCTTC. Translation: CASSIVLAAPYNEQFF. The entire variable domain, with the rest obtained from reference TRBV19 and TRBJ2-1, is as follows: DGGITQSPKYLFRKEGQNVTLSCEQNLNHDAMYWYRQDPGQGLRLIYYSQIVNDFQKGDIAEGYSVSREKKESFPLTVTSAQKNPTAFYLCASSIVLAAPYNEQFFGPGTRLTVL.